These 10 T cell receptor beta chains were all obtained from the same sample, sequenced in a study of shared clonotypes between healthy human individuals. Assay: immunoSEQ multiplex PCR; the TCRdb copy retains only in-frame clones and omits some. The sample includes roughly 720,000 clones, 80% to 95% of them seen just once. Sequenced: memory CD8+ T cells from PBMCs. Subset given: CD45RO+ cells pooled with CCR7-negative TemRA cells. The origin of the receptors is a man aged 18 to 29 in good health. Some clones in this sample may be carry-over from other donors' samples.

This clone was recorded a few times. The chain links TRBV19 to TRBJ1-1; D uncertain. This CDR3 contains 14 residues. The V and J ends lost 6 bases and 0 bases respectively, with 11 bases between them. Germline V gives CDR1 LNHDA, CDR2 SQIVND (reference sequence). CDR3 sequence (DNA): TGTGCCAGTAGCGCGGGCCGGATGAACACTGAAGCTTTCTTT. Translated, it gives CASSAGRMNTEAFF.

The chain employs TRBV6-6 and TRBJ1-2; weak D call: TRBD1 (6 bases). V was trimmed by 3 bases and J by 0 bases, leaving 11 bases between them. In germline, CDR1 is MNHNY, CDR2 SVGAGI (reference sequence). This CDR3 is 15 amino acids long. The CDR3 bases are TGTGCCAGCAGTTATGGACAGTCTACTAACTATGGCTACACCTTC. Translation: CASSYGQSTNYGYTF.

The V gene is TRBV13, the J gene TRBJ2-7; the match to TRBD2 covers 8 bases. The CDR3 is 15 residues long. Trimming took 2 bases from V and 1 from J; bases not matched to a gene: 4. CDR1 is PRHDT, CDR2 FYEKMQ, per germline (reference sequence). The chain's CDR3 is CASSLLAGASYEQYF. In DNA, the CDR3 is TGTGCCAGCAGCTTACTAGCGGGCGCTTCCTACGAGCAGTACTTC.

The CDR3 DNA follows: TGTGCCAGCAGTCTAAATTTAGCGGGAGGGGGGAATGAGCAGTTCTTC. It is translated as CASSLNLAGGGNEQFF. The chain joins TRBV7-8 to TRBJ2-1; TRBD2 matches 11 bases. Germline V gene data show CDR1 as SGHVS and CDR2 as FQNEAQ. The V gene end was trimmed by 6 bases and the J gene end by 7 bases; junction bases not matched to a gene: 11. The CDR3 runs to 16 residues.

The rearrangement joins TRBV27 to TRBJ1-5; the D gene is possibly TRBD1 (6 bases). From germline, CDR1 is MNHEY and CDR2 SMNVEV (reference sequence). Between the trimmed V and J ends, which lost 6 bases and 3 bases, there was a span of 18 bases. The CDR3 has 16 residues. The CDR3 region is CASRPSGGGYNQPQHF. Here the CDR3 DNA reads TGTGCCAGCAGACCCTCGGGGGGGGGCTACAATCAGCCCCAGCATTTT.

In this sample, this clone turned up once. This chain joins TRBV29-1 and TRBJ1-2, with a tentative D call TRBD1 (6 bases). Germline V gene lookup returns CDR1 SQVTM and CDR2 ANQGSEA. CDR3 length: 14 residues. V gave up 1 base and J gave up 3 bases, with 12 bases separating them. CDR3 protein: CSVEGPGAHYGYTF. As DNA, the CDR3 is TGCAGCGTTGAAGGTCCAGGGGCGCACTATGGCTACACCTTC. Full variable domain (missing parts from reference TRBV29-1 and TRBJ1-2): SAVISQKPSRDICQRGTSLTIQCQVDSQVTMMFWYRQQPGQSLTLIATANQGSEATYESGFVIDKFPISRPNLTFSTLTVSNMSPEDSSIYLCSVEGPGAHYGYTFGSGTRLTVV.

The gene calls are TRBV4-2 and TRBJ2-1; D is possibly TRBD2 (6 bases). CDR3 length equals 14 residues. Deletions cut 3 bases from V and 8 bases from J, with 14 bases between. Germline-derived CDR1 and CDR2 are LGHNA and YNFKEQ. Written as DNA, the CDR3 is TGTGCCAGCAGCCAGGGACTGTTGGGCGATGAGCAGTTCTTC. Translated: CASSQGLLGDEQFF.

Points on this clone: The sample has other DNA sequences that encode this CDR3 too. J is TRBJ2-7 and V is TRBV4-1, with D unclear. With 1 base removed from V and 4 bases from J, the gap between germline ends came to 8 bases. Looked up from germline, CDR1 is MGHRA and CDR2 is YSYEKL. CDR3 length equals 13 residues. The CDR3 spells CASSQGLGYEQYF. CDR3 DNA: TGCGCCAGCAGCCAAGGCTTGGGTTACGAGCAGTACTTC.

The rearrangement uses TRBV7-6 and TRBJ2-7; D is perhaps TRBD1 (5 bases). In germline, CDR1 is SGHVS, CDR2 FNYEAQ. The V end was cut by 5 bases, the J end by 3 bases, with 11 bases between. The CDR3 runs 13 residues. DNA for the CDR3: TGTGCCAGCAGCGAACGACAGAGCTACGAGCAGTACTTC. It is translated as CASSERQSYEQYF. The variable domain in full, completed from reference TRBV7-6 and TRBJ2-7, reads GAGVSQSPRYKVTKRGQDVALRCDPISGHVSLYWYRQALGQGPEFLTYFNYEAQQDKSGLPNDRFSAERPEGSISTLTIQRTEQRDSAMYRCASSERQSYEQYFGPGTRLTVT.

This chain uses TRBV11-3 with TRBJ1-5, with TRBD1 matching over 9 bases. This CDR3 comprises 18 residues. Germline V gene sequence: CDR1 SGHNT, CDR2 YENEEA. The ends lost 2 bases at V and 1 base at J; junction bases unmatched: 9. The DNA of the CDR3 is TGTGCCAGCAGCTTACGGGACAGGGATCTCGTGAGCAATCAGCCCCAGCATTTT. This translates into CASSLRDRDLVSNQPQHF.